The sample holds one count of the clone carrying this T cell receptor (beta chain). The sample comes from a study of blood T cell repertoires in COVID-19. Study-wide background: The study drew acute and convalescent COVID-19 samples from the United States, Italy and Spain.

Measured with immunoSEQ multiplex PCR; TCRdb has only the in-frame clones, and not every one. This table holds about 120,000 clones, over 75% found once. The V gene end was trimmed by 3 bases and the J gene end by 5 bases; junction bases not matched to a gene: 4. The CDR3 totals 13 residues. Germline V gene sequence: CDR1 SGDLS, CDR2 YYNGEE. This receptor was taken from a man aged 70 or older with active or convalescent COVID-19. This sequence joins TRBV9 and TRBJ2-5, with 7 positions matching TRBD1. The sequenced material came from peripheral blood. The CDR3 sequence: CASSEGAQETQYF. CDR3 nucleotide sequence: TGTGCCAGCAGCGAGGGGGCGCAGGAGACCCAGTACTTC.